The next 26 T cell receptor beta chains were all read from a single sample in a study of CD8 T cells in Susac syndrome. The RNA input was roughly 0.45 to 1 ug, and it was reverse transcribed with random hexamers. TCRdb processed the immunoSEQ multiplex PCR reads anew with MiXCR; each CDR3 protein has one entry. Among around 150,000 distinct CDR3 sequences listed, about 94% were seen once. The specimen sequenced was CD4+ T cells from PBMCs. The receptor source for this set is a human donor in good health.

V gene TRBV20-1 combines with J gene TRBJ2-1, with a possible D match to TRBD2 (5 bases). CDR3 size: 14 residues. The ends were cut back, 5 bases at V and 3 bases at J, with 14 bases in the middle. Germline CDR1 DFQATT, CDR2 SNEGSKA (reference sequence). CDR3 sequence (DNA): TGCAGTGCTCTAAAGGCCGAGGGCTACAATGAGCAGTTCTTC. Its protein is CSALKAEGYNEQFF.

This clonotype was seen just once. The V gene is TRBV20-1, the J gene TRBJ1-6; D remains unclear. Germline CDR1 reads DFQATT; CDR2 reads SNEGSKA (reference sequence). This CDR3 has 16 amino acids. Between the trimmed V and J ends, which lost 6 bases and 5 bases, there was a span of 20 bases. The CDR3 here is CSARPRRGGNNSPLHF. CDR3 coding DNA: TGCAGTGCCCGTCCCCGACGGGGAGGAAATAATTCACCCCTCCACTTT.

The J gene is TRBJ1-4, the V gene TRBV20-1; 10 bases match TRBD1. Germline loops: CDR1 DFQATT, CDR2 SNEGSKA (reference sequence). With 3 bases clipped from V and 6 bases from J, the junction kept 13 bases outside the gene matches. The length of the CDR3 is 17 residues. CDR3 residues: CSASAAPGQGRDEKLFF. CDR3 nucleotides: TGCAGTGCTAGTGCCGCCCCGGGACAGGGGAGGGATGAAAAACTGTTTTTT.

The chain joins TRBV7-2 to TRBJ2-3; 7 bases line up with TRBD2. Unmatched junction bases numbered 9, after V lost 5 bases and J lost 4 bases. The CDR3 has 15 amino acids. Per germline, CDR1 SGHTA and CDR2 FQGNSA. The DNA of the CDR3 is TGTGCCAGCAGCGCCGCCGGCGGGGGACCAGATACGCAGTATTTT. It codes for CASSAAGGGPDTQYF.

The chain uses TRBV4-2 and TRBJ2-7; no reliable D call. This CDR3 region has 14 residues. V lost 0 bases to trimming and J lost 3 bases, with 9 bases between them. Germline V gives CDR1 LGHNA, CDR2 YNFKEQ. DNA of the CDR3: TGTGCCAGCAGCCAAGAATGGGTCGGCTACGAGCAGTACTTC. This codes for CASSQEWVGYEQYF.

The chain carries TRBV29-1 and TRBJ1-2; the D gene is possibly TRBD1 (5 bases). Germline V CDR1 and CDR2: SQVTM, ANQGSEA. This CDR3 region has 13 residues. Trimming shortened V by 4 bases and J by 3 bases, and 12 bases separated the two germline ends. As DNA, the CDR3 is TGCAGCGTTGTGGCAGAAGGGGACTATGGCTACACCTTC. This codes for CSVVAEGDYGYTF.

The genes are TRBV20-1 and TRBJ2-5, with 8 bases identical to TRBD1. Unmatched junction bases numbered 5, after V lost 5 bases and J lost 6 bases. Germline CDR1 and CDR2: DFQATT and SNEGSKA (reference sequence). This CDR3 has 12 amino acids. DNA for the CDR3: TGCAGTGCTCTGGACAGGGCGCAGACCCAGTACTTC. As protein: CSALDRAQTQYF.

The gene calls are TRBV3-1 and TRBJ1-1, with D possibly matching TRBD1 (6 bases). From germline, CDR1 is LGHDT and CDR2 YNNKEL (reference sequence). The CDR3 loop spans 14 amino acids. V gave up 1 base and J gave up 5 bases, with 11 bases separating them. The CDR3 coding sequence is TGTGCCAGCAGCCAAGGTGCAGGGGAAACTGAAGCTTTCTTT. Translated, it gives CASSQGAGETEAFF.

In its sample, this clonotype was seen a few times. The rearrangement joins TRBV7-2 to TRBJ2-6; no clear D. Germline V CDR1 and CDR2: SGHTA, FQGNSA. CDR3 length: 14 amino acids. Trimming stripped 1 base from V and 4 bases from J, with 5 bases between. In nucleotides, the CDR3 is TGTGCCAGCAGCTTAGGGGGAGGGGCCAACGTCCTGACTTTC. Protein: CASSLGGGANVLTF.

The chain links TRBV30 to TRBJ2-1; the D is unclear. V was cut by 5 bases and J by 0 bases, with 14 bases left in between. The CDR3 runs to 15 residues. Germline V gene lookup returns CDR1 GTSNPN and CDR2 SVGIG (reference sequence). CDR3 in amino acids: CAWGVGTSSYNEQFF. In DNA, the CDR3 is TGTGCCTGGGGAGTGGGCACGAGCTCCTACAATGAGCAGTTCTTC.

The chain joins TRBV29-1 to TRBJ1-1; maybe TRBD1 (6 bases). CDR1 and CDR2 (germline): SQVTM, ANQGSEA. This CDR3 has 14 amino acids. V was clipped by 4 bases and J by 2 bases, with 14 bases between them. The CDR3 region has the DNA TGCAGCGTTGTCAGGGGCGCAGGTAACACTGAAGCTTTCTTT. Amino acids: CSVVRGAGNTEAFF. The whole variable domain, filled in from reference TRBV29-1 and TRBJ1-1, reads SAVISQKPSRDICQRGTSLTIQCQVDSQVTMMFWYRQQPGQSLTLIATANQGSEATYESGFVIDKFPISRPNLTFSTLTVSNMSPEDSSIYLCSVVRGAGNTEAFFGQGTRLTVV.

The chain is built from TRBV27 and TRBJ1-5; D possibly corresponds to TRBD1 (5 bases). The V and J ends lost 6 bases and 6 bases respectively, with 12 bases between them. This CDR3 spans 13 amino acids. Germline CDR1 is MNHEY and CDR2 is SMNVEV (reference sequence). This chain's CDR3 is CASSHQGGQPQHF. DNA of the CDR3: TGTGCCAGCAGCCATCAGGGCGGTCAGCCCCAGCATTTT.

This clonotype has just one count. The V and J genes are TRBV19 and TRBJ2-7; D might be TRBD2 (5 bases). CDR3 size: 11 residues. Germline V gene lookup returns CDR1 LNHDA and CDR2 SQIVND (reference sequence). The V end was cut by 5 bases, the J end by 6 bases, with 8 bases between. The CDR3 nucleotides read TGTGCCAGTAGTGCCGGGGTCGAGCAGTACTTC. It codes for CASSAGVEQYF.

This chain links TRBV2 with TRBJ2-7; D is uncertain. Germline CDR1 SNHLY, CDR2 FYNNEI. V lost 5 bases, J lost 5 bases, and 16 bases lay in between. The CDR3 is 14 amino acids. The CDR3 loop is CASSLLTGPHEQYF. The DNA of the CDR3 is TGTGCCAGCAGTCTCCTTACTGGCCCCCACGAGCAGTACTTC.

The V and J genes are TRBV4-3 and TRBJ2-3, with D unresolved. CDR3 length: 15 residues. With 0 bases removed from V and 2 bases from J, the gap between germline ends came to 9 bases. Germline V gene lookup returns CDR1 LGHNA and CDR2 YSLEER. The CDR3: CASSQEGSATDTQYF. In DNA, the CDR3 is TGCGCCAGCAGCCAAGAGGGCTCCGCCACAGATACGCAGTATTTT.

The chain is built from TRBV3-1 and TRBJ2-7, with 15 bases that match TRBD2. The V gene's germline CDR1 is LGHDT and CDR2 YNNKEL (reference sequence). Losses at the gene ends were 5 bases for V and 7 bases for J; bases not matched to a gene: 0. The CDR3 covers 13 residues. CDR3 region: CASSGLAGGEQYF. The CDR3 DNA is TGTGCCAGCAGCGGACTAGCGGGGGGGGAGCAGTACTTC.

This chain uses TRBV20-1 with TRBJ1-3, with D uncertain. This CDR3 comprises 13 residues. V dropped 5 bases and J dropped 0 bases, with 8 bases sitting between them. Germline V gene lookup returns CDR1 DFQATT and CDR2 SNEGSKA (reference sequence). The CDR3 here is CSAGPNSGNTIYF. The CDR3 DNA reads TGCAGTGCTGGGCCGAACTCTGGAAACACCATATATTTT.

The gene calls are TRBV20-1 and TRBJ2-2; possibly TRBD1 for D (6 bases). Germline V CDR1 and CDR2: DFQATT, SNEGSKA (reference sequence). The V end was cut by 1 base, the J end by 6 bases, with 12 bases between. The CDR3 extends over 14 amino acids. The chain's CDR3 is CSARAHQGPGELFF. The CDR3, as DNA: TGCAGTGCTAGAGCCCATCAGGGGCCCGGGGAGCTGTTTTTT.

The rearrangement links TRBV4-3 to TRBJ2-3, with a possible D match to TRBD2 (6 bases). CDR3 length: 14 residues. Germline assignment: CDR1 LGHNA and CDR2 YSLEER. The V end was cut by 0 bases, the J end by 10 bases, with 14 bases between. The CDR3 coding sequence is TGCGCCAGCAGCCAAGATCGGGGCTCGGGGGCGCAGTATTTT. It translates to CASSQDRGSGAQYF.

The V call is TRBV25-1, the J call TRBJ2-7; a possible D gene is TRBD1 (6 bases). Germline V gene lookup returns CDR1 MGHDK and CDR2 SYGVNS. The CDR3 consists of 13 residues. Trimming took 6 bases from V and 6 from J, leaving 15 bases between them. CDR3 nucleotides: TGTGCCAGCAGAGCGATGGGACAATCCGAGCAGTACTTC. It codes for CASRAMGQSEQYF.

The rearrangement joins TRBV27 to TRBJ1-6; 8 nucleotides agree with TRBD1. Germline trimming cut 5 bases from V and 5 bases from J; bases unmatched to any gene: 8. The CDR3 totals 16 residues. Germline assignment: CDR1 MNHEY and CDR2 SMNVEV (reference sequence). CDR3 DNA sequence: TGTGCCAGCAGTCCCCTCGGACAGGGCGATAATTCACCCCTCCACTTT. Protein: CASSPLGQGDNSPLHF.

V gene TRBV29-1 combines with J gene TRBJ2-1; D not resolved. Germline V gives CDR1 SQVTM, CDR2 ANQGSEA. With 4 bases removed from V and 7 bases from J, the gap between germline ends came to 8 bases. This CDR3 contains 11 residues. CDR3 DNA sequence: TGCAGCGTTGGAGAAGGGAATGAGCAGTTCTTC. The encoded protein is CSVGEGNEQFF.

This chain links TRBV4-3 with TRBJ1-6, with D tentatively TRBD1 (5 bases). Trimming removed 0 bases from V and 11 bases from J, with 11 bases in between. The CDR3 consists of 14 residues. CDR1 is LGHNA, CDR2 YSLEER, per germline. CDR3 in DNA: TGCGCCAGCAGCCAAGATCTGGGGGGGACACCCCTCCACTTT. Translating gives CASSQDLGGTPLHF.

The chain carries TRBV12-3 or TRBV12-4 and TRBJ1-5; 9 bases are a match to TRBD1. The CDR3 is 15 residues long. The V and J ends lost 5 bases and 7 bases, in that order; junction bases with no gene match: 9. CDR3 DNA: TGTGCCAGCAGTCCACGGGACAGGGAGGGGCAGCCCCAGCATTTT. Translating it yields CASSPRDREGQPQHF.

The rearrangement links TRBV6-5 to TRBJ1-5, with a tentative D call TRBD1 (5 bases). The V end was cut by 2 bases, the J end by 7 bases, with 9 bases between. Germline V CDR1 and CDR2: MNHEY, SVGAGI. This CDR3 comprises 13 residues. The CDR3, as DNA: TGTGCCAGCAGTTACAGGGGAGGGCAGCCCCAGCATTTT. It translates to CASSYRGGQPQHF.

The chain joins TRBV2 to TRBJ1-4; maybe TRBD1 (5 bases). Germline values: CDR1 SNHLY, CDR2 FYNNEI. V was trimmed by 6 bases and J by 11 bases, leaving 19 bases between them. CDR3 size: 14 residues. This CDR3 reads CASSGTAFEGKLFF. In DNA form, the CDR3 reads TGTGCCAGCAGCGGGACGGCCTTTGAGGGGAAACTGTTTTTT.